The clone carrying this TCR beta chain was detected once. Its antigen is not known. This sample was taken from a study of shared clonotypes between healthy human individuals. Findings and limits, study-wide: In having few donors, the study represented limited genetic and exposure-history diversity.

Naive CD8 populations comprised CD45RO-negative cells positively selected for CCR7, excluding terminally differentiated effector memory CD45RA+ cells. Deletions cut 0 bases from V and 2 bases from J, with 25 bases between. Germline CDR1 is LGHNA and CDR2 is YSLEER. The CDR3 runs to 20 residues. The data were produced by immunoSEQ multiplex PCR, yet TCRdb's version contains in-frame clones alone and is incomplete. The sample contains approximately 720,000 clones, about 91% of which appear only once. This clonotype originated in a man aged 25 to 45 in good health. The sample comprised naive CD8+ T cells sorted from blood. V and J are TRBV4-3 and TRBJ1-1, with D possibly matching TRBD1 (5 bases). CDR3 protein: CASSQDRWVGGGGLNTEAFF. The CDR3 nucleotides are TGCGCCAGCAGCCAAGATCGTTGGGTCGGGGGTGGAGGTTTAAACACTGAAGCTTTCTTT.